Listed below are T cell receptor beta chains from one sample, sequenced in a study of response to subunit inactivated influenza vaccine. Using its own MiXCR run on the RT-PCR reads, TCRdb lists one record per CDR3 protein. The table records about 160,000 distinct CDR3 sequences, 9.5% to 12% of them present only once. Here the sequenced sample was CD8+ T cells sorted from PBMCs, taken roughly 24 months after vaccination. These TCRs come from a man aged 45 to 70 who received an inactivated influenza vaccine. Each CDR3 is given with its conserved first and last residue. Each record gives: clone size, D gene, J gene, V gene, CDR3 DNA, CDR3 protein. A D gene is named only where the DNA matches it firmly. Size is stated for part of the rows, as once, few or many counts, or as a class when the clone is expanded.

>-|-|TRBJ2-1|TRBV7-6
TGTGCCAGCAGGCACCGGGACGGCAATGAGCAGTTCTTC
CASRHRDGNEQFF
>many|-|TRBJ1-1|TRBV15
TGTGCCACCAGCAGGATCCCGAGGGTTCCCACTGAAGCTTTCTTT
CATSRIPRVPTEAFF
>-|-|TRBJ1-3|TRBV15
TGTGCCACCAGCAGAGCTTGGGGGGCAAGCTCTGGAAACACCATATATTTT
CATSRAWGASSGNTIYF
>-|-|TRBJ1-1|TRBV14
TGTGCCAGCAGCCAAGTCCGGCACACTGAAGCTTTCTTT
CASSQVRHTEAFF
>-|-|TRBJ2-1|TRBV4-1
TGCGCCAGCAGCCCCCCCGGTGGTGCCGGGGTCAATGAGCAGTTCTTC
CASSPPGGAGVNEQFF
>-|-|TRBJ1-4|TRBV18
TGTGCCAGCTCACCGCTCGCAGGGAATAATGAAAAACTGTTTTTT
CASSPLAGNNEKLFF
>few|-|TRBJ2-2|TRBV12-3/TRBV12-4
TGTGCCACCTGGGGGACCGGGGAGCTGTTTTTT
CATWGTGELFF
>few|TRBD1|TRBJ2-7|TRBV5-1
TGCGCCAGCAGCTTGAGGCAGGGGGCCGCCGAGCAGTACTTC
CASSLRQGAAEQYF
>-|TRBD2|TRBJ2-3|TRBV10-2
TGCGCCATCCTAGCGGGGGCCCTCACAGATACGCAGTATTTT
CAILAGALTDTQYF
>many|TRBD2|TRBJ2-3|TRBV7-2
TGTGCCAGCAGCTTAGTGGGACTAGCGGGGGGCCGACGGTATTTT
CASSLVGLAGGRRYF
>many|-|TRBJ2-3|TRBV7-8
TGTGCCAGCAGCTTAGACCCAGTTACAGATACGCAGTATTTT
CASSLDPVTDTQYF
>-|-|TRBJ2-7|TRBV10-3
TGTGCCATCAGTGTAAGCGGGCAAGGCGACTACGAGCAGTACTTC
CAISVSGQGDYEQYF
>-|-|TRBJ1-4|TRBV7-9
TGTGCCAGCAGCTTAGCGTTTGAAAAACTGTTTTTT
CASSLAFEKLFF
>-|-|TRBJ2-7|TRBV20-1
TGCAGTGCTAGATCACGGCAAGGGTATTACGAGCAGTACTTC
CSARSRQGYYEQYF
>few|-|TRBJ1-1|TRBV5-6
TGTGCCAGCAGCTTACAGGGCAACACTGAAGCTTTCTTT
CASSLQGNTEAFF
>few|-|TRBJ1-3|TRBV18
TGTGCCAGCACTAAACAAAGCTCTGGAAACACCATATATTTT
CASTKQSSGNTIYF
>few|-|TRBJ1-5|TRBV11-1
TGTGCCAGCAGCTTAGCGCGGGCAGGCCCCGAACAGAATCAGCCCCAGCATTTT
CASSLARAGPEQNQPQHF
>-|-|TRBJ2-1|TRBV7-2
TGTGCCAGCAGCTTTGGGTCTCCCGAATTGTTCTTC
CASSFGSPELFF
>few|-|TRBJ1-3|TRBV4-1
TGCGCCAGCAGCCAAGTGGACACGGATGGAAACACCATATATTTT
CASSQVDTDGNTIYF
>few|-|TRBJ1-4|TRBV15
TGTGCCACCAGCGAGTCGCGGGCAACTAATGAAAAACTGTTTTTT
CATSESRATNEKLFF
>-|TRBD2|TRBJ2-6|TRBV3-1
TGTGCCAGCAACCGAGCGGGGGTGGCTGGGGCCAACGTCCTGACTTTC
CASNRAGVAGANVLTF
>many|-|TRBJ1-2|TRBV12-3/TRBV12-4
TGTGCCAGCAGCGGGACATTTTTAGGCTACACCTTC
CASSGTFLGYTF
>-|TRBD1|TRBJ2-1|TRBV14
TGTGCCAGCAGCCCCATACAGGGGACTGAGCAGTTCTTC
CASSPIQGTEQFF
>-|-|TRBJ2-1|TRBV27
TGTGCCAGCAGTTTATTCCGGGACACTCGGAATGAGCAGTTCTTC
CASSLFRDTRNEQFF
>many|-|TRBJ2-7|TRBV28
TGTGCCAGCAGTTTATTTTTGGGGACAGGGACTAGCGAGCAGTACTTC
CASSLFLGTGTSEQYF
>many|TRBD2|TRBJ2-2|TRBV6-1
TGTGCCAGCAGTCCCGGACTAGCTGGCGGGGAGCTGTTTTTT
CASSPGLAGGELFF
>many|-|TRBJ2-2|TRBV9
TGTGCCAGCAGCGTTCTGCTAAACACCGGGGAGCTGTTTTTT
CASSVLLNTGELFF
>few|-|TRBJ1-5|TRBV19
TGTGCCAGTAGTATAGTCGGCAGGCCCCAGCATTTT
CASSIVGRPQHF
>few|TRBD2|TRBJ2-3|TRBV20-1
TGCAGTGCTTGGGGACTAGCGGCAACCGGCACAGATACGCAGTATTTT
CSAWGLAATGTDTQYF
>many|TRBD1|TRBJ1-4|TRBV12-3/TRBV12-4
TGTGCCAGCAGTTTTTTCCTTGGACAGGGGAATGAAAAACTGTTTTTT
CASSFFLGQGNEKLFF
>few|-|TRBJ1-5|TRBV29-1
TGCAGCGTTGAAACTGAGGGTAATCAGCCCCAGCATTTT
CSVETEGNQPQHF
>-|-|TRBJ2-2|TRBV27
TGTGCCAGCAGACATTCGACCGGCGGGGAGCTGTTTTTT
CASRHSTGGELFF
>-|-|TRBJ2-7|TRBV10-3
TGTGCCATCAGTGTCCCAGGGGAGGGTAACGAGCAGTACTTC
CAISVPGEGNEQYF
>-|-|TRBJ2-1|TRBV5-5
TGTGCCAGCAGCTTCGCCGTGAATGAGCAGTTCTTC
CASSFAVNEQFF
>-|-|TRBJ2-2|TRBV7-8
TGTGCCAGCAGCTTAGATGATCAACCAAGCCACACCGGGGAGCTGTTTTTT
CASSLDDQPSHTGELFF
>-|-|TRBJ2-5|TRBV9
TGTGCCAGCAGCGTAGCGGTTACGGAGACCCAGTACTTC
CASSVAVTETQYF
>-|-|TRBJ2-7|TRBV5-1
TGCGCCAGCAGCTTGGAACAGGCCCTCTCCTACGAGCAGTACTTC
CASSLEQALSYEQYF
>many|-|TRBJ2-1|TRBV14
TGTGCCAGCAGCCACTGGGTATCGGAGAATGAGCAGTTCTTC
CASSHWVSENEQFF
>few|-|TRBJ2-1|TRBV27
TGTGCCAGCAGTTTATTACTGGCCGATGAGCAGTTCTTC
CASSLLLADEQFF
>few|-|TRBJ1-1|TRBV29-1
TGCAGCGTCCTGACCCTGAACACTGAAGCTTTCTTT
CSVLTLNTEAFF
>many|-|TRBJ2-7|TRBV29-1
TGCAGCGTTTGGTCCGACTACGAGCAGTACTTC
CSVWSDYEQYF
>few|-|TRBJ2-7|TRBV24-1
TGTGCCACCAGTTACAGGTTCTACGAGCAGTACTTC
CATSYRFYEQYF
>-|-|TRBJ2-7|TRBV12-3/TRBV12-4
TGTGCCAGCAGTTCGACAGAGCGCGAGCAGTACTTC
CASSSTEREQYF
>-|-|TRBJ2-5|TRBV14
TGTGCCAGCAGCCAAGTCCACAGACAAGAGACCCAGTACTTC
CASSQVHRQETQYF
>few|TRBD2|TRBJ2-1|TRBV4-3
TGCGCCAGCAGCCAAGAGACTAGCGGGTGGTATGAGCAGTTCTTC
CASSQETSGWYEQFF